A single sample is the source of the 18 T cell receptor beta chains below, sequenced in a study of T cell changes during pregnancy in multiple sclerosis. Libraries were prepared by immunoSEQ multiplex PCR; TCRdb keeps only in-frame clonotypes and omits some of them. The sample lists tens of thousands of clones; around 90% were seen once. This sample comprised CD4+ T cells from peripheral blood mononuclear cells, obtained after pregnancy. The origin of the receptors is a female donor in good health, enrolled as a control in a pregnancy study.

V and J are TRBV10-3 and TRBJ2-1; perhaps TRBD1 as D (6 bases). Trimming removed 8 bases at V and 6 bases at J, with 17 bases between. The CDR3 is 14 amino acids. CDR1 ENHRY and CDR2 SYGVKD come from the germline V gene. The CDR3 reads CAIRSAGDRNEQFF. CDR3 DNA: TGTGCCATCCGGAGCGCAGGGGATCGCAATGAGCAGTTCTTC.

The chain uses TRBV12-5 and TRBJ2-3, with TRBD1 identical over 10 bases. The J segment lost 1 base and the V segment lost 4 bases, leaving 8 bases of the junction unmatched. Germline values: CDR1 LGHNT, CDR2 FRNRAP. The CDR3 contains 17 residues. The CDR3 is CASGSNVGTGGTDTQYF. The CDR3 nucleotides read TGTGCTAGTGGTTCGAATGTCGGGACAGGGGGCACAGATACGCAGTATTTT.

CDR3 loop: CASSIVGESWPEAFF. In nucleotides, the CDR3 is TGTGCCAGTAGTATAGTTGGGGAGTCGTGGCCTGAAGCTTTCTTT. The chain uses TRBV19 and TRBJ1-1, with D uncertain. Trimming pared 1 base from V and 6 bases from J, leaving 15 bases between. This CDR3 is built from 15 residues. Germline values: CDR1 LNHDA, CDR2 SQIVND (reference sequence).

The chain uses TRBV11-3 and TRBJ2-7; weak D call: TRBD2 (5 bases). CDR3 length: 14 amino acids. V lost 1 base, J lost 2 bases, and 9 bases lay in between. Germline assignment: CDR1 SGHNT and CDR2 YENEEA. The CDR3 loop is CASSLGGYPYEQYF. The CDR3 nucleotides are TGTGCCAGCAGCTTAGGAGGGTACCCCTACGAGCAGTACTTC.

CDR3 protein: CSAQENEQFF. CDR3 coding DNA: TGCAGTGCTCAAGAGAATGAGCAGTTCTTC. The chain joins TRBV20-1 to TRBJ2-1; D is unresolved. The V gene's germline CDR1 is DFQATT and CDR2 SNEGSKA (reference sequence). The CDR3 has 10 residues. Trimming left V 5 bases short and J 7 bases short, with 6 bases between.

The V and J genes are TRBV6-4 and TRBJ1-1, with D possibly being TRBD1 (6 bases). V dropped 4 bases and J dropped 1 base, with 7 bases sitting between them. Germline CDR1 MRHNA, CDR2 SNTAGT. The CDR3 totals 13 residues. As DNA, the CDR3 is TGTGCCAGCAGTGTGGACAGGAACACTGAAGCTTTCTTT. Translation: CASSVDRNTEAFF.

The chain joins TRBV7-9 to TRBJ2-7, with 7 bases that match TRBD1. With V trimmed by 4 bases and J by 4 bases, 4 bases remained unmatched. The CDR3 totals 13 residues. From germline, CDR1 is SEHNR and CDR2 FQNEAQ (reference sequence). CDR3 nucleotides: TGTGCCAGCAGCTCCCGGACAGGATACGAGCAGTACTTC. Translated: CASSSRTGYEQYF.

The chain is built from TRBV2 and TRBJ2-5; TRBD2 aligns across 11 bases. CDR1 SNHLY and CDR2 FYNNEI come from the germline V gene. The CDR3 spans 16 residues. Trimming removed 3 bases from V and 7 bases from J; junction bases left unmatched: 10. DNA of the CDR3: TGTGCCAGCAGTGACCACGGGCTAGCGGGAGGCGTGACCCAGTACTTC. Amino acid sequence: CASSDHGLAGGVTQYF.

V is TRBV5-4 and J is TRBJ1-1, with 7 positions matching TRBD1. The CDR3 has 14 amino acids. The trim removed 4 bases at V and 1 base at J, leaving 4 bases unmatched. Germline lookup yields CDR1 SGHNT and CDR2 YYREEE (reference sequence). CDR3 coding DNA: TGTGCCAGCAGCCGAGGACAGGAGAACACTGAAGCTTTCTTT. Protein sequence: CASSRGQENTEAFF.

This clone is a singleton in its sample. The chain combines TRBV25-1 with TRBJ1-2, with 7 bases identical to TRBD1. This CDR3 is built from 14 residues. Germline values: CDR1 MGHDK, CDR2 SYGVNS. Losses at the gene ends were 1 base for V and 3 bases for J; bases not matched to a gene: 2. Here the CDR3 reads CASSESGGYYGYTF. DNA for the CDR3: TGTGCCAGCAGTGAATCAGGGGGATACTATGGCTACACCTTC.

The chain uses TRBV4-2 and TRBJ1-2, with TRBD1 as a possible D gene (6 bases). Germline-derived CDR1 and CDR2 are LGHNA and YNFKEQ. The CDR3 runs to 15 residues. V was trimmed by 0 bases and J by 8 bases, leaving 16 bases between them. In DNA, the CDR3 is TGTGCCAGCAGCCAAGATTCGGCCGGACAGTGGGGCTACACCTTC. Encoded protein: CASSQDSAGQWGYTF.

This chain uses TRBV5-8 with TRBJ2-2; 9 bases map to TRBD2. Germline V lookup: CDR1 SGHTS, CDR2 YDEGEE. Trimming at V came to 4 bases and at J to 8 bases, leaving 15 bases not matched to a gene. CDR3 size: 17 residues. The CDR3 region has the DNA TGTGCCAGCAGCAAGATGGCTAGCGGGGCCAGGGGTGGGGAGCTGTTTTTT. Its protein product is CASSKMASGARGGELFF.

The chain uses TRBV19 and TRBJ1-5, with 10 bases matching TRBD1. The germline V gene has CDR1 LNHDA and CDR2 SQIVND (reference sequence). The CDR3 length is 13 residues. V shed 7 bases, J shed 5 bases, and the junction held 2 bases outside the gene matches. CDR3 residues: CASKGQGYQPQHF. Here the CDR3 DNA reads TGTGCCAGTAAGGGACAGGGGTATCAGCCCCAGCATTTT.

J is TRBJ1-2 and V is TRBV15; no clear D. This CDR3 has 17 amino acids. Germline V gene sequence: CDR1 LNHNV, CDR2 YYDKDF (reference sequence). The V and J ends lost 0 bases and 7 bases respectively, with 21 bases between them. The CDR3 here is CATSRDISVGSSGGYTF. For the CDR3, the DNA is TGTGCCACCAGCAGAGATATATCGGTTGGGAGTAGCGGTGGCTACACCTTC. Full variable domain (missing parts from reference TRBV15 and TRBJ1-2): DAMVIQNPRYQVTQFGKPVTLSCSQTLNHNVMYWYQQKSSQAPKLLFHYYDKDFNNEADTPDNFQSRRPNTSFCFLDIRSPGLGDTAMYLCATSRDISVGSSGGYTFGSGTRLTVV.

The chain uses TRBV10-3 and TRBJ2-7; a possible D gene is TRBD1 (5 bases). The CDR3 runs 13 residues. Germline-derived CDR1 and CDR2 are ENHRY and SYGVKD. The V and J ends lost 4 bases and 3 bases respectively, with 10 bases between them. CDR3 amino acids: CAISGTSNYEQYF. CDR3 sequence (DNA): TGTGCCATCAGTGGGACATCGAACTACGAGCAGTACTTC.

The chain joins TRBV4-1 to TRBJ2-1, with D tentatively TRBD2 (6 bases). The CDR3 loop spans 17 amino acids. V lost 4 bases, J lost 6 bases, and 22 bases lay in between. The germline gives CDR1 MGHRA, CDR2 YSYEKL. The CDR3 region is CASSRQLATSGLNEQFF. Here the CDR3 DNA reads TGCGCCAGCAGCCGCCAGCTAGCGACCAGCGGTCTCAATGAGCAGTTCTTC.

V gene TRBV4-1 combines with J gene TRBJ1-1, with D unclear. The CDR3 is 16 residues long. The germline CDR1 and CDR2 sequences are MGHRA and YSYEKL. V was shortened by 3 bases and J by 6 bases, with 20 bases between the two germline ends. The CDR3 DNA sequence: TGCGCCAGCAGCCAGCCGAACCGGGGTAGTACCTCTGAAGCTTTCTTT. This sequence encodes CASSQPNRGSTSEAFF.

The rearrangement uses TRBV7-9 and TRBJ1-3; the match to TRBD1 covers 9 bases. V lost 4 bases to trimming and J lost 5 bases; unmatched junction nucleotides: 9. CDR1 and CDR2 (germline): SEHNR, FQNEAQ (reference sequence). The CDR3 is 16 residues long. The CDR3 here is CASSSLRTGERNTIYF. For the CDR3, the DNA is TGTGCCAGCAGCTCGCTACGGACAGGGGAGAGAAACACCATATATTTT.